Listed here are 32 T cell receptor beta chains from one sample, sequenced in a study of T cells in Graves' hyperthyroidism and ophthalmopathy. The TCR beta CDR3 regions underwent amplification using RNA transcripts as the source. A first-round RT-PCR of the TCR CDR3 used the HTBI primer set. One entry per CDR3 protein results from TCRdb running MiXCR on the multiplex PCR reads. The sample has 450,000 to 700,000 distinct CDR3 sequences; around 45% are singletons. Source material: peripheral blood or thyroid tissue (not recorded which). The source is an adult woman with Graves' disease, either hyperthyroidism or ophthalmopathy (not recorded which).

In regard to this clonotype: This likely comes from a read error, as the CDR3 has no conserved phenylalanine or tryptophan at its end. It is unclear where the CDR3 begins or ends on the DNA, so no DNA is shown, and the CDR3 is as TCRdb lists it. The rearrangement joins TRBV7-2 to TRBJ1-1; TRBD1, as called in the table, went unchecked against the DNA. In germline, CDR1 is SGHTA, CDR2 FQGNSA. A total of 9 residues make up the CDR3, ends included. The CDR3 region is CASSFGQGI.

This clonotype was recorded at least ten times. The chain carries TRBV19 and TRBJ1-6, with D unresolved. V gave up 5 bases and J gave up 2 bases, with 13 bases separating them. The CDR3 extends over 16 amino acids. Germline CDR1 is LNHDA and CDR2 is SQIVND (reference sequence). The CDR3 DNA sequence: TGTGCCAGTAGTCGGCCTTTTGGGACCTATAATTCACCCCTCCACTTT. It is translated as CASSRPFGTYNSPLHF. Together with reference TRBV19 and TRBJ1-6, the CDR3 gives the full variable domain: DGGITQSPKYLFRKEGQNVTLSCEQNLNHDAMYWYRQDPGQGLRLIYYSQIVNDFQKGDIAEGYSVSREKKESFPLTVTSAQKNPTAFYLCASSRPFGTYNSPLHFGNGTRLTVT.

Only one count was recorded for this clonotype. CDR3 sequence reads: CSARSAYNSPLHF. CDR3 coding DNA: TGCAGTGCCAGGTCTGCCTATAATTCACCCCTCCACTTT. The gene calls are TRBV20-1 and TRBJ1-6; no definite D call. Deletions cut 6 bases from V and 2 bases from J, with 8 bases between. The CDR3 runs 13 residues. The V gene's germline CDR1 is DFQATT and CDR2 SNEGSKA (reference sequence).

This clonotype was observed at least ten times. The CDR3 DNA follows: TGCGCCAGCAGCCAGGGTAGCGGAGAAGAGACCCAGTACTTC. Translation: CASSQGSGEETQYF. This sequence joins TRBV4-1 and TRBJ2-5, with a weak D call TRBD2 (6 bases). CDR1 is MGHRA, CDR2 YSYEKL, per germline. V shed 3 bases and J shed 3 bases, with 11 bases lying between them. CDR3 length equals 14 residues.

A few counts support this clonotype. This chain uses TRBV29-1 with TRBJ1-2, with 7 nucleotides matching TRBD1. The germline gives CDR1 SQVTM, CDR2 ANQGSEA. CDR3 length equals 14 residues. The ends lost 6 bases at V and 0 bases at J; junction bases unmatched: 7. This chain's CDR3 is CSVADRRSNYGYTF. The CDR3 nucleotides read TGCAGCGTCGCGGACAGGCGCTCTAACTATGGCTACACCTTC.

This clonotype occurred many times. The V gene is TRBV7-2, the J gene TRBJ1-1; possibly TRBD1 for D (6 bases). CDR1 is SGHTA, CDR2 FQGNSA, per germline. V was shortened by 4 bases and J by 9 bases, with 15 bases between the two germline ends. CDR3 length equals 13 residues. This CDR3 is CASSSRMGAKAFF. CDR3 in DNA: TGTGCCAGCAGCTCAAGGATGGGGGCGAAAGCTTTCTTT.

The chain joins TRBV27 to TRBJ2-7; 8 bases match TRBD1. The germline gives CDR1 MNHEY, CDR2 SMNVEV (reference sequence). Unmatched junction bases numbered 6, after V lost 6 bases and J lost 5 bases. This CDR3 region has 13 residues. CDR3 in DNA: TGTGCCAGCAGCGGTCAGGGGGCCAACGAGCAGTACTTC. Protein sequence: CASSGQGANEQYF.

At least ten counts were recorded for this clonotype. The J gene is TRBJ2-5, the V gene TRBV2, with D possibly being TRBD2 (6 bases). There are 12 residues in the CDR3. The V end lost 10 bases, the J end lost 5 bases, and 14 bases lay between the germline ends. Germline V gene sequence: CDR1 SNHLY, CDR2 FYNNEI. The CDR3 coding sequence is TGTGCCATCGGGGGATTGATGGAGACCCAGTACTTC. Translating it yields CAIGGLMETQYF. Looking up the rest from reference TRBV2 and TRBJ2-5 gives the full variable domain: EPEVTQTPSHQVTQMGQEVILRCVPISNHLYFYWYRQILGQKVEFLVSFYNNEISEKSEIFDDQFSVERPDGSNFTLKIRSTKLEDSAMYFCAIGGLMETQYFGPGTRLLVL.

The table lists this clonotype with many counts. V and J are TRBV14 and TRBJ2-6; 7 nucleotides line up with TRBD2. Germline assignment: CDR1 SGHDN and CDR2 FVKESK. V shed 5 bases, J shed 0 bases, and the junction held 10 bases outside the gene matches. The CDR3 is 18 amino acids. The CDR3 DNA is TGTGCCAGCAGCGCCCGGGCGGGAGTTAGCTCTGGGGCCAACGTCCTGACTTTC. Translating it yields CASSARAGVSSGANVLTF. Combining the CDR3 with reference TRBV14 and TRBJ2-6 gives the whole variable domain EAGVTQFPSHSVIEKGQTVTLRCDPISGHDNLYWYRRVMGKEIKFLLHFVKESKQDESGMPNNRFLAERTGGTYSTLKVQPAELEDSGVYFCASSARAGVSSGANVLTFGAGSRLTVL.

The rearrangement uses TRBV20-1 and TRBJ1-1; no firm D call. CDR3 length: 12 residues. The germline V and J ends were trimmed by 6 bases and 1 base, with 9 bases remaining between them. The germline V gene has CDR1 DFQATT and CDR2 SNEGSKA (reference sequence). CDR3 in amino acids: CSARQPNTEAFF. DNA for the CDR3: TGCAGTGCCAGACAACCGAACACTGAAGCTTTCTTT.

A word on this clonotype: It is likely a read error, because the conserved phenylalanine at the end of the CDR3 is missing. This chain connects TRBV7-6 to TRBJ1-1, with D perhaps TRBD1 (6 bases). Trimming took 3 bases from V and 2 from J, leaving 13 bases between them. Germline V gives CDR1 SGHVS, CDR2 FNYEAQ. The CDR3 runs 15 residues. CDR3 DNA sequence: TGTGCCAGCAGCTTTTTACCAGGGGAAAACACTGAAGCTTTCTCT. Translating it yields CASSFLPGENTEAFS.

This chain uses TRBV29-1 with TRBJ1-1; 7 bases line up with TRBD1. The CDR3 has 12 amino acids. Germline assignment: CDR1 SQVTM and CDR2 ANQGSEA. After removal of 6 bases from V and 4 bases from J, the junction contained 5 bases not matched to a gene. The CDR3 DNA reads TGCAGCGTGAGGGACAGCCCCACTGAAGCTTTCTTT. This encodes CSVRDSPTEAFF.

V gene TRBV20-1 combines with J gene TRBJ1-6; D might be TRBD1 (6 bases). With 3 bases removed from V and 10 bases from J, the gap between germline ends came to 13 bases. The CDR3 consists of 13 residues. Germline assignment: CDR1 DFQATT and CDR2 SNEGSKA (reference sequence). The CDR3 region is CSASGTLASPLHF. The CDR3 coding sequence is TGCAGTGCTAGCGGGACACTGGCCTCACCCCTCCACTTT.

This clonotype has a count of ten or more. V gene TRBV5-8 combines with J gene TRBJ1-1; 7 bases match TRBD1. The junction had 2 bases not matched to a gene; V was cut back by 0 bases and J by 3 bases. This CDR3 region has 14 residues. Germline lookup yields CDR1 SGHTS and CDR2 YDEGEE. The CDR3 spells CASSLDRGDTEAFF. CDR3 DNA: TGTGCCAGCAGCTTGGACAGGGGTGACACTGAAGCTTTCTTT.

This clonotype was counted ten times or more. This chain joins TRBV5-1 and TRBJ2-7; 7 bases are shared with TRBD1. The CDR3 length is 15 residues. Germline V gene lookup returns CDR1 SGHRS and CDR2 YFSETQ. V lost 3 bases, J lost 3 bases, and 9 bases stayed unmatched. In DNA, the CDR3 is TGCGCCAGCAGCTATTCGACAGGGAGTGGCTACGAGCAGTACTTC. Its translation is CASSYSTGSGYEQYF. Full variable domain (missing parts from reference TRBV5-1 and TRBJ2-7): KAGVTQTPRYLIKTRGQQVTLSCSPISGHRSVSWYQQTPGQGLQFLFEYFSETQRNKGNFPGRFSGRQFSNSRSEMNVSTLELGDSALYLCASSYSTGSGYEQYFGPGTRLTVT.

This clonotype showed up many times. The rearrangement uses TRBV2 and TRBJ1-1; perhaps TRBD1 as D (6 bases). The CDR3 has 11 amino acids. Germline lookup yields CDR1 SNHLY and CDR2 FYNNEI. The V and J ends lost 6 bases and 11 bases respectively, with 13 bases between them. The CDR3, as DNA: TGTGCCAGCAGGGTAACAGGGCATGCTTTCTTT. Protein: CASRVTGHAFF.

The V gene is TRBV28, the J gene TRBJ2-5; D is perhaps TRBD1 (6 bases). CDR3 length: 15 amino acids. With 6 bases removed from V and 1 base from J, the gap between germline ends came to 15 bases. Per the germline V gene, CDR1 is MDHEN and CDR2 is SYDVKM. This CDR3 is CASSRDRLFQETQYF. The CDR3 DNA reads TGTGCCAGCAGCCGCGACAGGTTGTTCCAAGAGACCCAGTACTTC.

This clonotype was counted a few times. The chain employs TRBV7-8 and TRBJ1-1; TRBD1 matches 9 bases. From germline, CDR1 is SGHVS and CDR2 FQNEAQ. The length of the CDR3 is 15 residues. The V segment lost 4 bases and the J segment 1 base; nucleotides outside the gene matches: 4. The DNA of the CDR3 is TGTGCCAGCAGCTCGGACAGGGGTAAGAACACTGAAGCTTTCTTT. Its protein product is CASSSDRGKNTEAFF.

In this sample, this clonotype turned up many times. The chain carries TRBV6-5 and TRBJ1-1, with a possible D match to TRBD1 (6 bases). CDR1 and CDR2 from the germline V gene are MNHEY and SVGAGI. The germline V and J ends were trimmed by 6 bases and 10 bases, with 18 bases remaining between them. This CDR3 is 13 amino acids long. CDR3 sequence (DNA): TGTGCCAGCAGGGATCGGGACACAAGGGGAGCTTTCTTT. As protein: CASRDRDTRGAFF.

This clonotype came up many times. The rearrangement uses TRBV10-3 and TRBJ2-5, with no clear D. This CDR3 comprises 13 residues. V lost 5 bases to trimming and J lost 7 bases, with 14 bases between them. CDR1 is ENHRY and CDR2 is SYGVKD in the germline V gene. For the CDR3, the DNA is TGTGCCATCAGTCGACCGGACGTGGGGACCCAGTACTTC. It translates to CAISRPDVGTQYF.

This clonotype was seen at least ten times. V is TRBV6-5 and J is TRBJ1-2; TRBD1 matches at 8 bases. Germline lookup yields CDR1 MNHEY and CDR2 SVGAGI. The junction had 10 bases not matched to a gene; V was cut back by 6 bases and J by 4 bases. This CDR3 region has 15 residues. In DNA form, the CDR3 reads TGTGCCAGCAGCTACGCAGGGGGCGGATTCTATGGCTACACCTTC. It encodes CASSYAGGGFYGYTF.

V usage is TRBV5-1 and J usage is TRBJ1-2; D possibly corresponds to TRBD1 (6 bases). The germline V and J ends were trimmed by 4 bases and 0 bases, with 13 bases remaining between them. The CDR3 contains 15 residues. Germline CDR1 is SGHRS and CDR2 is YFSETQ. The CDR3: CASSGKTGANYGYTF. CDR3 bases: TGCGCCAGCAGCGGGAAGACAGGCGCTAACTATGGCTACACCTTC.

The chain combines TRBV20-1 with TRBJ2-5; the match to TRBD2 covers 8 bases. This CDR3 contains 13 residues. Looked up from germline, CDR1 is DFQATT and CDR2 is SNEGSKA (reference sequence). After removal of 6 bases from V and 5 bases from J, the junction contained 8 bases not matched to a gene. CDR3 protein: CSALRGDYETQYF. The CDR3 DNA is TGCAGTGCGTTGCGGGGGGACTACGAGACCCAGTACTTC.

This clonotype was seen at least ten times. The V call is TRBV5-1, the J call TRBJ2-7; TRBD1 aligns across 7 bases. The CDR3 has 14 amino acids. With V trimmed by 4 bases and J by 2 bases, 6 bases remained unmatched. Germline CDR1 reads SGHRS; CDR2 reads YFSETQ. The CDR3 DNA reads as TGCGCCAGCAGCCCTTCGACAGGGCCCTACGAGCAGTACTTC. Protein: CASSPSTGPYEQYF.

This rearrangement joins TRBV9 to TRBJ2-7, with D hard to call. Trimming stripped 0 bases from V and 5 bases from J, with 9 bases between. CDR1 and CDR2 (germline): SGDLS, YYNGEE. CDR3 length: 13 amino acids. The CDR3 nucleotides are TGTGCCAGCAGCGTAGGGGGTGTAAACGAGCAGTACTTC. Translation gives CASSVGGVNEQYF.

This clonotype was seen at least ten times. The V gene is TRBV10-2, the J gene TRBJ1-2; no definite D call. Per the germline V gene, CDR1 is WSHSY and CDR2 is SAAADI. V was trimmed by 6 bases and J by 3 bases, leaving 11 bases between them. The CDR3 is 13 residues long. The CDR3 loop is CASRETRYYGYTF. CDR3 in DNA: TGCGCCAGCAGAGAAACTCGCTACTATGGCTACACCTTC.

As concerns this clonotype: In this CDR3 the conserved last residue, phenylalanine or tryptophan, is missing, so a read error is likely. The limits of the CDR3 on the DNA are not certain, so only TCRdb's listed CDR3 is given. This chain connects TRBV20-1 to TRBJ1-1; TRBD1 reflects the table's D call only, with no check against the DNA. With termini counted, the CDR3 has 12 amino acids. The germline CDR1 and CDR2 sequences are DFQATT and SNEGSKA (reference sequence). CDR3: CSARAAGTERNY.

This clonotype was recorded many times. The DNA for the CDR3 is TGCAGTGCTAGAGCCCCGGGGCAGCCCCAGCATTTT. Its translation is CSARAPGQPQHF. J is TRBJ1-5 and V is TRBV20-1; D is unresolved. V was pared by 1 base and J by 7 bases, with 8 bases between. This CDR3 has 12 amino acids. Germline V lookup: CDR1 DFQATT, CDR2 SNEGSKA (reference sequence).

As for this clonotype: Germline is not matched at one junction end, which may reflect a read error. V and J are TRBV10-3 and TRBJ1-1, with D uncertain. This CDR3 spans 14 amino acids. The germline gives CDR1 ENHRY, CDR2 SYGVKD. In DNA form, the CDR3 reads TGTGCCATCAGGGAGTACTTCAGGAACACTGAAGCTTTCTTT. Its translation: CAIREYFRNTEAFF.

In its sample, this clonotype was seen many times. The rearrangement links TRBV2 to TRBJ2-7, with TRBD2 identical over 11 bases. The V segment lost 4 bases and the J segment 1 base; nucleotides outside the gene matches: 9. CDR3 length: 17 amino acids. Germline-derived CDR1 and CDR2 are SNHLY and FYNNEI. The CDR3 DNA reads TGTGCCAGCAGTGTACCTCTAGCGGGAGGACGATCCTACGAGCAGTACTTC. Protein sequence: CASSVPLAGGRSYEQYF.

The V call is TRBV11-3, the J call TRBJ1-1, with no clear D. The V gene's germline CDR1 is SGHNT and CDR2 YENEEA. V was pared by 4 bases and J by 1 base, with 7 bases between. The CDR3 spans 13 residues. The CDR3 sequence: CASSYNTNTEAFF. As DNA, the CDR3 is TGTGCCAGCAGCTATAACACGAACACTGAAGCTTTCTTT. Drawing the rest from reference TRBV11-3 and TRBJ1-1, the complete variable domain is EAGVVQSPRYKIIEKKQPVAFWCNPISGHNTLYWYLQNLGQGPELLIRYENEEAVDDSQLPKDRFSAERLKGVDSTLKIQPAELGDSAVYLCASSYNTNTEAFFGQGTRLTVV.

This clonotype was counted at least ten times. V and J are TRBV28 and TRBJ1-1, with a possible D match to TRBD1 (5 bases). The CDR3 totals 15 residues. V dropped 6 bases and J dropped 3 bases, with 17 bases sitting between them. CDR1 MDHEN and CDR2 SYDVKM come from the germline V gene. The DNA of the CDR3 is TGTGCCAGCAGACGTCAGACAGTACGCTACACTGAAGCTTTCTTT. Encoded protein: CASRRQTVRYTEAFF.